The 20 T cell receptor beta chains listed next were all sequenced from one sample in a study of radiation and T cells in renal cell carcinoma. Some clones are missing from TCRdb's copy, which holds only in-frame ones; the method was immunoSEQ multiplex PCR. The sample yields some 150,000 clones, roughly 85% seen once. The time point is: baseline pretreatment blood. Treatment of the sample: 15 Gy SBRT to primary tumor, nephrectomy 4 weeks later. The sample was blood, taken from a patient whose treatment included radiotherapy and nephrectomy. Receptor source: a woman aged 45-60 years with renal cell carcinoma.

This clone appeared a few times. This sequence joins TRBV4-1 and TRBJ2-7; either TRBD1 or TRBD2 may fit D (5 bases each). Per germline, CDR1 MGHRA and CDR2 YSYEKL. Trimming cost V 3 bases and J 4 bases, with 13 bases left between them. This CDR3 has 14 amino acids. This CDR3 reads CASSQGSGRYEQYF. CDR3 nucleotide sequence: TGCGCCAGCAGCCAGGGATCAGGGAGATACGAGCAGTACTTC.

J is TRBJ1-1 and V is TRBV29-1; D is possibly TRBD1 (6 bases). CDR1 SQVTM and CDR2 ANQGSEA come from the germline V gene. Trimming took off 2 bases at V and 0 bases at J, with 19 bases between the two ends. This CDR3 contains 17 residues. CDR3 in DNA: TGCAGCGTTGAAATCGCCAGGGGAGACCTCATGAACACTGAAGCTTTCTTT. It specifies CSVEIARGDLMNTEAFF.

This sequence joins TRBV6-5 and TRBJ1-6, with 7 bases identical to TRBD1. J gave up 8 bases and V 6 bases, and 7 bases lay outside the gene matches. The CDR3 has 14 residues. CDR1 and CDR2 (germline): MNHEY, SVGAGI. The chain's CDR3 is CASRPGTAYSPLHF. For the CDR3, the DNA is TGTGCCAGCAGACCTGGGACAGCCTATTCACCCCTCCACTTT.

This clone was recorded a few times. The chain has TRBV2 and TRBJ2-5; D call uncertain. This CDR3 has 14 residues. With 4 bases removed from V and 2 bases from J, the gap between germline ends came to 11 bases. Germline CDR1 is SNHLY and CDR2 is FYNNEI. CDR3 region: CASSVRNNQETQYF. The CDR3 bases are TGTGCCAGCAGTGTCAGGAACAATCAAGAGACCCAGTACTTC.

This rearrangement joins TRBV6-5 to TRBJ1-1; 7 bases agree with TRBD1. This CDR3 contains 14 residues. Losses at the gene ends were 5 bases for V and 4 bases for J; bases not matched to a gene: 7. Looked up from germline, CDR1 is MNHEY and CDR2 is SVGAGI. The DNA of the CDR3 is TGTGCCAGCAGTAACAGGGGATTAGGCACTGAAGCTTTCTTT. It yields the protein CASSNRGLGTEAFF.

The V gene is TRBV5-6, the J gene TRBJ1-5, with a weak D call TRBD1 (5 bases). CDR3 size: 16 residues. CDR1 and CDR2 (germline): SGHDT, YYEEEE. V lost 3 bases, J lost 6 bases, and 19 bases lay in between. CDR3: CASSYRWGNVGQPQHF. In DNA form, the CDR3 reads TGTGCCAGCAGCTACAGGTGGGGGAATGTTGGTCAGCCCCAGCATTTT. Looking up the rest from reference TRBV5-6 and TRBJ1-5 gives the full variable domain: DAGVTQSPTHLIKTRGQQVTLRCSPKSGHDTVSWYQQALGQGPQFIFQYYEEEERQRGNFPDRFSGHQFPNYSSELNVNALLLGDSALYLCASSYRWGNVGQPQHFGDGTRLSIL.

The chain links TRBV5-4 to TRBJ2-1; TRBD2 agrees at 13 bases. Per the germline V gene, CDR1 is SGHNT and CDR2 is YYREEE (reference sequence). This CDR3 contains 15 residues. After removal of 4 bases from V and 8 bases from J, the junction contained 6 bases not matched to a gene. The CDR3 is CASSVTSGGAHEQFF. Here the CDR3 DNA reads TGTGCCAGCAGCGTTACTAGCGGGGGGGCCCATGAGCAGTTCTTC.

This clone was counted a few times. The chain's CDR3 is CASSPGQGSPLHF. CDR3 nucleotides: TGTGCCAGCTCACCGGGTCAGGGATCACCCCTCCACTTT. The chain has TRBV18 and TRBJ1-6; D is perhaps TRBD1 (5 bases). The V gene's germline CDR1 is KGHSH and CDR2 LQKENI. There are 13 residues in the CDR3. V was trimmed by 3 bases and J by 10 bases, leaving 10 bases between them.

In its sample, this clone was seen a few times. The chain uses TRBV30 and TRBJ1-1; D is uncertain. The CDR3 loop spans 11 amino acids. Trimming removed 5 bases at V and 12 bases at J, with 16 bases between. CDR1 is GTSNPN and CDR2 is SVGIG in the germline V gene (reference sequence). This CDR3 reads CAWSLMDHSFF. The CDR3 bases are TGTGCCTGGTCACTTATGGACCATTCTTTCTTT.

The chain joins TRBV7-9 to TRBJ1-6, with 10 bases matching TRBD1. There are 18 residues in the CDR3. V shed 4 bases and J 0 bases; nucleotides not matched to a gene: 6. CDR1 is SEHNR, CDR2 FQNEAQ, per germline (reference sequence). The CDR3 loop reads CASSSGQGGSSYNSPLHF. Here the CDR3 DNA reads TGTGCCAGCAGCTCCGGACAGGGGGGGAGCTCCTATAATTCACCCCTCCACTTT.

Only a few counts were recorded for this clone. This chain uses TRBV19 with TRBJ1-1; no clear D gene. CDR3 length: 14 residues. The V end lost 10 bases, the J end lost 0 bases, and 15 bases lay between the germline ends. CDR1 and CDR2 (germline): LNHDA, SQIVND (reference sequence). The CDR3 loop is CATARGVVNTEAFF. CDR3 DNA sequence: TGTGCCACCGCCCGGGGAGTGGTGAACACTGAAGCTTTCTTT.

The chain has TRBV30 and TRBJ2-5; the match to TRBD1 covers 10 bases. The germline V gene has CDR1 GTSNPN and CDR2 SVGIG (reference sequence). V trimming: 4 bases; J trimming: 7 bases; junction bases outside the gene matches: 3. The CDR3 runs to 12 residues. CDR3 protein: CAWTGQGGTQYF. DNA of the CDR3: TGTGCCTGGACTGGACAGGGGGGGACCCAGTACTTC.

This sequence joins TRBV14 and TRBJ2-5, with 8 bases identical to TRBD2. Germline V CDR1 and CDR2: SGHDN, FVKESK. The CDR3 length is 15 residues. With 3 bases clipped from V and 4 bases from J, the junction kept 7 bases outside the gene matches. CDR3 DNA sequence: TGTGCCAGCAGCCATCGCGGGAGGCTCGGAGAGACCCAGTACTTC. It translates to CASSHRGRLGETQYF. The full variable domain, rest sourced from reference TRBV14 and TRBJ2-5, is EAGVTQFPSHSVIEKGQTVTLRCDPISGHDNLYWYRRVMGKEIKFLLHFVKESKQDESGMPNNRFLAERTGGTYSTLKVQPAELEDSGVYFCASSHRGRLGETQYFGPGTRLLVL.

The CDR3 DNA follows: TGTGCCAGCAGCTTATCGGACGGATTCTATGGCTACACCTTC. It specifies CASSLSDGFYGYTF. The chain carries TRBV7-8 and TRBJ1-2; unclear D gene. The CDR3 loop spans 14 amino acids. In germline, CDR1 is SGHVS, CDR2 FQNEAQ. V was trimmed by 2 bases and J by 4 bases, leaving 11 bases between them.

CDR3 region: CASSLGPQGYTF. CDR3 DNA: TGTGCCAGCAGCTTAGGGCCCCAAGGCTACACCTTC. V gene TRBV7-2 combines with J gene TRBJ1-2, with D uncertain. Germline CDR1 reads SGHTA; CDR2 reads FQGNSA. The CDR3 loop spans 12 amino acids. The ends were cut back, 1 base at V and 8 bases at J, with 8 bases in the middle.

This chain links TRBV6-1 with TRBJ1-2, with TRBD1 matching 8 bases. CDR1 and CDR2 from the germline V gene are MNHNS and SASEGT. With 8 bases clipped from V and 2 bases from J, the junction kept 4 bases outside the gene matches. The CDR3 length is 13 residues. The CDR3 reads CASADRANYGYTF. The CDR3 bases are TGTGCCAGCGCGGACAGGGCGAACTATGGCTACACCTTC.

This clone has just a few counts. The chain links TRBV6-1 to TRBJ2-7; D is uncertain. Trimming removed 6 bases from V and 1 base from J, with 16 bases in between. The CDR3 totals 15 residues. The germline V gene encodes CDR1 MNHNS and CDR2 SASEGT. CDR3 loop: CASRPTDTESYEQYF. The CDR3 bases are TGTGCCAGCAGGCCGACTGACACGGAATCCTACGAGCAGTACTTC.

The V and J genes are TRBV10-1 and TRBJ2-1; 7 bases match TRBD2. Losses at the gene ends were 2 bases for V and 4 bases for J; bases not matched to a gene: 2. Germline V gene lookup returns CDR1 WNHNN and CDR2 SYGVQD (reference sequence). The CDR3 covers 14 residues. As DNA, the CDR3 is TGCGCCAGCAGTGAGACTAGCGTGTACAATGAGCAGTTCTTC. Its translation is CASSETSVYNEQFF.

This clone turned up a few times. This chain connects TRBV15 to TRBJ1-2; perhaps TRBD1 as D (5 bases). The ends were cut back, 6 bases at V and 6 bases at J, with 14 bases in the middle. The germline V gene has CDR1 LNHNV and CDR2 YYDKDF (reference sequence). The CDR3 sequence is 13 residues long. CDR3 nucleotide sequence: TGTGCCACCAGGAGCCCAGGGATCGATGGCTACACCTTC. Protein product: CATRSPGIDGYTF.

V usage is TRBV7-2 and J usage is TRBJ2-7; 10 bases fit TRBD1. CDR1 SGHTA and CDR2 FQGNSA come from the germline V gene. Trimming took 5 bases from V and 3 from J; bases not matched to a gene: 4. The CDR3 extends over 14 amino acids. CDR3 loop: CASSGTGANYEQYF. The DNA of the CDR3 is TGTGCCAGCAGCGGGACAGGGGCCAACTACGAGCAGTACTTC.